Listed below are T cell receptor beta chains from one sample, sequenced in a study of blood T cell repertoires in COVID-19. Repertoires were generated with immunoSEQ multiplex PCR, while TCRdb's copy carries only in-frame clones and drops some. The top ten clones hold approximately 3.4% of a sample with around 500,000 clones, over 75% of them seen once. The sample was peripheral blood. The receptors originated from a human donor in a cohort sampled during active COVID-19. Each CDR3 is given with its conserved first and last residue. The D gene is left open where the match is weak. Clone size is not always given. Where it is, it says once, few, many or a class for expanded clones.

TRBV5-1	16	NA	TRBJ2-7	NA	TGCGCCAGCAGCCCTACCTTGGCCAGGGGGGCCTACGAGCAGTACTTC	CASSPTLARGAYEQYF
TRBV5-1	15	NA	TRBJ2-5	TRBD2	TGCGCCAGCAGCTTGGGGACTAGCGGGAGAGAGACCCAGTACTTC	CASSLGTSGRETQYF
TRBV18	16	once	TRBJ1-2	NA	TGTGCCAGCTCACCATTTGGCGGAGGGGCTAACTATGGCTACACCTTC	CASSPFGGGANYGYTF
TRBV10-3	14	few	TRBJ2-5	NA	TGTGCCGCGAGAGGCTCGGGGGACCAAGAGACCCAGTACTTC	CAARGSGDQETQYF
TRBV19	14	NA	TRBJ1-2	NA	TGTGCCAGTAGCCTGAGACAGGCCAACTATGGCTACACCTTC	CASSLRQANYGYTF
TRBV19	15	NA	TRBJ1-5	TRBD1	TGTGCCAGTAGGATGACAGGGGGTGGCAATCAGCCCCAGCATTTT	CASRMTGGGNQPQHF
TRBV6-1	19	NA	TRBJ1-3	TRBD1	TGTGCCAGCAGTGACCCAGGGGGATTCCGGGGATCCAGAGAAAACACCATATATTTT	CASSDPGGFRGSRENTIYF
TRBV7-2	16	NA	TRBJ2-1	NA	TGTGCCAGCAGCTCTCAGAGCGGGCATTCCTACAATGAGCAGTTCTTC	CASSSQSGHSYNEQFF
TRBV10-3	16	NA	TRBJ2-2	TRBD2	TGTGCCATCAGTGAAACAACAGCGGGAGTCACCGGGGAGCTGTTTTTT	CAISETTAGVTGELFF
TRBV7-9	15	few	TRBJ1-3	NA	TGTGCCAGCAGCTTAGCAGGTAGTTCGAGGAACACCATATATTTT	CASSLAGSSRNTIYF
TRBV29-1	14	NA	TRBJ2-7	TRBD1	TGCAGCGTTGTACACAGGGGACCCACCTACGAGCAGTACTTC	CSVVHRGPTYEQYF
TRBV6-2/TRBV6-3	14	NA	TRBJ2-3	NA	TGTGCCAGCAGTTTCACGGGGGATACGCATACGCAGTATTTT	CASSFTGDTHTQYF
TRBV7-6	13	NA	TRBJ1-2	NA	TGTGCCAGCAGCCGGGGGGCGGGTTCTGGCTACACCTTC	CASSRGAGSGYTF
TRBV18	16	NA	TRBJ1-1	TRBD1	TGTGCCAGCTCACCAGACCCGGGACAGGGGGTCACTGAAGCTTTCTTT	CASSPDPGQGVTEAFF
TRBV27	15	NA	TRBJ2-1	NA	TGTGCCAGCAGTTCGGCGGCTTCCTCCTACAATGAGCAGTTCTTC	CASSSAASSYNEQFF
TRBV23-1	17	NA	TRBJ1-2	TRBD1	TGCGCCAGCAGTCAATCTTCCCCGACAGGGCTGGCCTATGGCTACACCTTC	CASSQSSPTGLAYGYTF
TRBV7-2	15	NA	TRBJ2-7	TRBD2	TGTGCCAGCAGCTTTACTAGCGGGAGCGGGTACGAGCAGTACTTC	CASSFTSGSGYEQYF
TRBV5-8	18	NA	TRBJ2-5	TRBD2	TGTGCCAGCAGCCTCGGACTAGCGGGAGGGCCTAGAGAAGAGACCCAGTACTTC	CASSLGLAGGPREETQYF
TRBV5-1	16	NA	TRBJ2-5	TRBD2	TGCGCCAGCAGCTTTAGGGAAAGCGGGAGTGGTGAGACCCAGTACTTC	CASSFRESGSGETQYF
TRBV7-9	15	NA	TRBJ2-7	TRBD1	TGTGCCAGCAGCAACCGGACAGGATCTAGCCACGAGCAGTACTTC	CASSNRTGSSHEQYF
TRBV7-2	15	NA	TRBJ2-7	TRBD1	TGTGCCAGCAGCAAATCCGGGACAGGGTCCCACGAGCAGTACTTC	CASSKSGTGSHEQYF
TRBV30	15	NA	TRBJ2-1	NA	TGTGCCTGGAGTGGAGGGGGAGGGCCACTAGGGGGGCAGTTCTTC	CAWSGGGGPLGGQFF
TRBV11-1	14	NA	TRBJ2-7	NA	TGTGCCAGCAGCTTAGCGCGCGGGCCCTACGAGCAGTACTTC	CASSLARGPYEQYF
TRBV28	14	NA	TRBJ2-5	NA	TGTGCCAGCAGTTTATCAGGGATGGGAGAGACCCAGTACTTC	CASSLSGMGETQYF
TRBV25-1	14	NA	TRBJ1-1	NA	TGTGCCAGCAGTGGACATAAGTTGAACACTGAAGCTTTCTTT	CASSGHKLNTEAFF
TRBV19	12	NA	TRBJ1-1	NA	TGTGCCAGTAGTATAACCGGGATTGAAGCTTTCTTT	CASSITGIEAFF
TRBV24-1	17	NA	TRBJ2-2	TRBD1	TGTGCCACCAGTGATTTGCAGACAGGGGCTAACACCGGGGAGCTGTTTTTT	CATSDLQTGANTGELFF
TRBV4-2	16	NA	TRBJ2-1	TRBD2	TGTGCCAGCAGCCAAGAAGGGACTAGCGCTTACAATGAGCAGTTCTTC	CASSQEGTSAYNEQFF
TRBV2	14	many	TRBJ1-4	TRBD1	TGTGCCAGCAGGGTGGGACAGGGGGCGGAAAAACTGTTTTTT	CASRVGQGAEKLFF
TRBV12-3/TRBV12-4	13	NA	TRBJ1-2	NA	TGTGCCAGCAGTTTACACGGGGAACTTGGCTACACCTTC	CASSLHGELGYTF
TRBV4-2	15	NA	TRBJ2-1	NA	TGTGCCAGCAGCCAAGACGGCGGGAACTACAATGAGCAGTTCTTC	CASSQDGGNYNEQFF
TRBV7-9	13	NA	TRBJ1-1	NA	TGTGCCAGCAGTCCAGGGCGAGACACTGAAGCTTTCTTT	CASSPGRDTEAFF
TRBV3-1/TRBV3-2	16	NA	TRBJ2-1	TRBD2	TGTGCCAGCAGCCAAGTTGGCGGGAGAGTGGATAGTGAGCAGTTCTTC	CASSQVGGRVDSEQFF
TRBV4-1	14	NA	TRBJ2-7	TRBD1	TGCGCCAGCAGCCAGGGGGACAGGGGGCTCGAGCAGTACTTC	CASSQGDRGLEQYF
TRBV6-5	15	NA	TRBJ1-5	TRBD1	TGTGCCAGCAGTTTCGACAGGGGGCAGGTTCAGCCCCAGCATTTT	CASSFDRGQVQPQHF
TRBV5-1	17	few	TRBJ1-6	TRBD1	TGCGCCAGCAGCTTACGGGACAGGGGAGCAGATAATTCACCCCTCCACTTT	CASSLRDRGADNSPLHF
TRBV4-3	15	NA	TRBJ1-3	NA	TGCGCCAGCAGTCAAGCAGGTTTCTCTGGAAACACCATATATTTT	CASSQAGFSGNTIYF
TRBV19	16	NA	TRBJ1-5	NA	TGTGCCAGTAGTTCGCGGGACTCCGAGCAGTATCAGCCCCAGCATTTT	CASSSRDSEQYQPQHF
TRBV28	17	few	TRBJ2-2	TRBD2	TGTGCCAGCAGTTTCCCCGGGAGGGGAAGTCGGGCCGGGGAGCTGTTTTTT	CASSFPGRGSRAGELFF
TRBV5-6	14	NA	TRBJ1-2	NA	TGTGCCAGCAGCTTGGGGCAGTTTAACTATGGCTACACCTTC	CASSLGQFNYGYTF
TRBV4-1	16	once	TRBJ2-1	TRBD2	TGCGCCAGCAGCCGCGGGACTAGCGGGATCTACAATGAGCAGTTCTTC	CASSRGTSGIYNEQFF
TRBV27	17	NA	TRBJ1-1	TRBD1	TGTGCCAGCAGTTTATACGGGACAGGGGGCCGTGATACTGAAGCTTTCTTT	CASSLYGTGGRDTEAFF
TRBV4-3	16	NA	TRBJ1-1	NA	TGCGCCAGCAGCTTAGTAGAAGGCGGGGGGAACACTGAAGCTTTCTTT	CASSLVEGGGNTEAFF
TRBV27	17	NA	TRBJ2-1	TRBD1	TGTGCCAGCAGTTCCAGGACAGGGGGTTTCTCCTACAATGAGCAGTTCTTC	CASSSRTGGFSYNEQFF
TRBV5-1	14	NA	TRBJ1-4	TRBD1	TGCGCCAGCAGTCAGGGGACAGGGAATGAAAAACTGTTTTTT	CASSQGTGNEKLFF
TRBV5-1	19	NA	TRBJ2-6	NA	TGCGCCAGCAGCTGGGGCCCCTTTTCTACAGGCTCTGGGGCCAACGTCCTGACTTTC	CASSWGPFSTGSGANVLTF
TRBV20-1	18	few	TRBJ2-1	NA	TGCAGTGCTAGTCAGCCAACGAAGCGGGTGGGGTGGTCAGATGAGCAGTTCTTC	CSASQPTKRVGWSDEQFF
TRBV7-8	16	once	TRBJ2-7	TRBD2	TGTGCCAGCAGCTTAGTTTGGGGACTAGCTGCCTACGAGCAGTACTTC	CASSLVWGLAAYEQYF
TRBV5-1	14	NA	TRBJ1-2	NA	TGCGCCAGCAGCTTGGCGCAGGCTAACTATGGCTACACCTTC	CASSLAQANYGYTF
TRBV29-1	13	NA	TRBJ2-1	TRBD1	TGCAGCGGGGGGGACAGGGGCAACAATGAGCAGTTCTTC	CSGGDRGNNEQFF
TRBV3-1/TRBV3-2	17	NA	TRBJ2-1	TRBD2	TGTGCCAGCAGCCAAGACCTGGGGGGGGGTCCGTACAATGAGCAGTTCTTC	CASSQDLGGGPYNEQFF
TRBV7-3	16	NA	TRBJ2-2	NA	TGTGCCAGCAGCCCCGTGAGGGAGTGGGACACCGGGGAGCTGTTTTTT	CASSPVREWDTGELFF
TRBV10-1	17	few	TRBJ2-7	TRBD2	TGCGCCAGCTCCGGGACTAGCGGGACAGGGGGGTCCTACGAGCAGTACTTC	CASSGTSGTGGSYEQYF
TRBV12-3/TRBV12-4	12	few	TRBJ1-4	NA	TGTGCCAGCAGTTCGTTTAATGAAAAACTGTTTTTT	CASSSFNEKLFF
TRBV10-3	14	NA	TRBJ2-7	NA	TGTGCCATCAGTGAGCAGAAGACAGTTGTCGAGCAGTACTTC	CAISEQKTVVEQYF
TRBV6-6	16	NA	TRBJ2-2	NA	TGTGCCAGCAGCCCCCCGGGACTGCGATCGGCCGGGGAGCTGTTTTTT	CASSPPGLRSAGELFF
TRBV5-1	15	NA	TRBJ2-7	TRBD1	TGCGCCAGCAGCTCCCCCGGGACAGGGACCTACGAGCAGTACTTC	CASSSPGTGTYEQYF